The rows below give T cell receptor beta chains drawn from one sample of a study of vaccination and CD4 T cells after COVID-19. Their antigen targets remain unknown. TCRdb passed the PCR reads through MiXCR, listing each CDR3 protein once. The sample has about 7,600 distinct CDR3 sequences; 20% to 25% are singletons. The sample in question was CD4+ T cells from blood, cultured in vitro, obtained after SARS-CoV-2 vaccination. The source of these receptors is a human donor who had recovered from COVID-19. The CDR3 runs from the conserved cysteine through the conserved F or W. Fields, in order: D gene, J gene, V gene, clone size, CDR3 protein, CDR3 DNA. The D gene is left open where the match is weak. Expanded clones get a size class; other rows say once, few or many, or leave the size out.

>TRBD2|TRBJ2-1|TRBV20-1|NA
CSARDLGGGALNEQFF
TGCAGTGCTAGAGATCTGGGCGGGGGGGCCTTAAATGAGCAGTTCTTC
>TRBD2|TRBJ2-3|TRBV15|many
CATSGLLAGVPDTQYF
TGTGCCACCAGCGGCTTACTAGCGGGAGTTCCAGATACGCAGTATTTT
>NA|TRBJ1-2|TRBV20-1|medium-sized
CSAHSGAQWDYGYTF
TGCAGTGCGCACTCGGGAGCCCAGTGGGACTATGGCTACACCTTC
>NA|TRBJ2-7|TRBV20-1|medium-sized
CSALGGRGYEQYF
TGCAGTGCCCTAGGTGGCAGGGGCTACGAGCAGTACTTC
>NA|TRBJ1-2|TRBV5-6|NA
CASSPHRDIVELGYTF
TGTGCCAGCAGCCCGCACCGGGACATCGTGGAACTAGGCTACACCTTC
>TRBD1|TRBJ2-7|TRBV6-1|NA
CASSSGTASQQYF
TGTGCCAGCAGCTCCGGGACAGCGTCTCAGCAGTACTTC
>NA|TRBJ1-1|TRBV10-2|NA
CASSDPNRMNTEAFF
TGCGCCAGCAGTGACCCGAACCGGATGAACACTGAAGCTTTCTTT
>NA|TRBJ2-5|TRBV28|NA
CASSLPTGRRETQYF
TGTGCCAGCAGTTTACCTACAGGAAGGCGGGAGACCCAGTACTTC
>NA|TRBJ2-5|TRBV19|NA
CASSIGPPASETQYF
TGTGCCAGTAGTATCGGACCCCCCGCGTCGGAGACCCAGTACTTC
>NA|TRBJ1-1|TRBV21-1|once
CASTYGRSGGMNTEAFF
TGTGCCAGCACCTACGGGAGGTCAGGGGGCATGAACACTGAAGCTTTCTTT
>NA|TRBJ1-1|TRBV20-1|NA
CSAGDLNTEAFF
TGCAGTGCAGGGGATTTGAACACTGAAGCTTTCTTT
>TRBD1|TRBJ2-7|TRBV6-1|medium-sized
CASSATRTGTYEQYF
TGTGCCAGCAGTGCAACCCGGACAGGGACCTACGAGCAGTACTTC
>NA|TRBJ2-2|TRBV7-2|medium-sized
CASSLERGGELFF
TGTGCCAGCAGCTTAGAGCGCGGGGGGGAGCTGTTTTTT
>NA|TRBJ1-2|TRBV7-2|large
CASSLAEELYGYTF
TGTGCCAGCAGCTTAGCGGAAGAATTGTATGGCTACACCTTC
>TRBD1|TRBJ2-7|TRBV24-1|few
CATSDSRQGPYEQYF
TGTGCCACCAGTGACTCCCGACAGGGACCCTACGAGCAGTACTTC
>NA|TRBJ1-1|TRBV20-1|NA
CSAPYLNTEAFF
TGCAGTGCCCCCTATTTGAACACTGAAGCTTTCTTT
>NA|TRBJ1-5|TRBV6-1|many
CASSPGQRQPQHF
TGTGCCAGCAGTCCGGGACAACGTCAGCCCCAGCATTTT